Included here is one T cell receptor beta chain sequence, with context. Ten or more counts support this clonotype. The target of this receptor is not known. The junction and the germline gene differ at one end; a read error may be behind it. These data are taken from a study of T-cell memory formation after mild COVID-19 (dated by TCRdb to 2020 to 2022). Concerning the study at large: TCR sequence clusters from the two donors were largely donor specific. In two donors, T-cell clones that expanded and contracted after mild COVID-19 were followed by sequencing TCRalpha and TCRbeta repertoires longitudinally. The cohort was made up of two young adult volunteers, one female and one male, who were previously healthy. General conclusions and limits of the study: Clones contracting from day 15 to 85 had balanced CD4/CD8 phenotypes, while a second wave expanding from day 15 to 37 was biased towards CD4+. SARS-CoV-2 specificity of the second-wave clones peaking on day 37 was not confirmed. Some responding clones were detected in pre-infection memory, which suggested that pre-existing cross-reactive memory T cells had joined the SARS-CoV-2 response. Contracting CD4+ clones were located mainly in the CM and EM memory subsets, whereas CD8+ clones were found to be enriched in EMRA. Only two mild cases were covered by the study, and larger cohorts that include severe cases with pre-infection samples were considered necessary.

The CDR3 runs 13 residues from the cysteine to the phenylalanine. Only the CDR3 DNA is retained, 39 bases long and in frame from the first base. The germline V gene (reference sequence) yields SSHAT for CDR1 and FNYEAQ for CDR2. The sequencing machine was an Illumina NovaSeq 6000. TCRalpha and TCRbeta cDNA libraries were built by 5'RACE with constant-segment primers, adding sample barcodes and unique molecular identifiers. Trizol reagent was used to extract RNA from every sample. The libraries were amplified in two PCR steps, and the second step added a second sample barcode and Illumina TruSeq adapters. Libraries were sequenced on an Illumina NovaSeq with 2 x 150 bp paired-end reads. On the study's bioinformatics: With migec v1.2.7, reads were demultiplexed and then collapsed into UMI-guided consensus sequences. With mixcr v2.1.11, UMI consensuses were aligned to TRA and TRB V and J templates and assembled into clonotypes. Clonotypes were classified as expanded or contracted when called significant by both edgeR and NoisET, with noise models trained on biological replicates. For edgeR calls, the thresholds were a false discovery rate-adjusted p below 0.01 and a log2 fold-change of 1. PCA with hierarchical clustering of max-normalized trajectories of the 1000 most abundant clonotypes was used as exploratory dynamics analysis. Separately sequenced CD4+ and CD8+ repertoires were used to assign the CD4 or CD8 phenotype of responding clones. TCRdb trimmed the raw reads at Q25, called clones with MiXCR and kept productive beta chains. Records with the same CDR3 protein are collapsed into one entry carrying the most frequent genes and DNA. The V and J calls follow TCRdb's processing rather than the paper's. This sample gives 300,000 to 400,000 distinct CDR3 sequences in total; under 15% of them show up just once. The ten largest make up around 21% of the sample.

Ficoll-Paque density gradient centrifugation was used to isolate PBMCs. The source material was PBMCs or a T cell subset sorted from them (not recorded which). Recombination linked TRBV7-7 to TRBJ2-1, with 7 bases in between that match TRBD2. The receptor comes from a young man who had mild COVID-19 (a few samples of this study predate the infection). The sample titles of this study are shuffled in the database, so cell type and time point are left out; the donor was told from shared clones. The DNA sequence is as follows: TGTGCTAGCAGCGGAGGGGAGGGGAATGAGCAGTTCTTC. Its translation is CASSGGEGNEQFF.